This record concerns one T cell receptor (beta chain) sequence. Its antigen remains unidentified. The data were obtained in a study of T cell repertoires in cytomegalovirus infection. Study-level information: Epitope selection comprised recently identified HLA-C-restricted CMV epitopes and well-studied HLA-B-restricted CMV epitopes. CMV infection plus the matching HLA type was flagged by public TCR beta signatures.

Study-wide results and limits: Identification of carriers of CMV plus the relevant HLA was performed using cumulative public TCR beta family frequency. It was HLA-C-restricted CMV-specific TCR beta clonotypes that dominated the response ex vivo.

Each CDR3 protein is one row after TCRdb ran MiXCR on the reads. The sample lists 100,000 to 150,000 distinct CDR3 sequences; over 30% were seen once. The CDR3 has 15 amino acids. Trimming shortened V by 4 bases and J by 6 bases, and 17 bases separated the two germline ends. The germline CDR1 and CDR2 sequences are SGHDN and FVKESK. The sequence came from a human donor in good health (CMV status not recorded). Some clones in this sample may be carry-over from other donors' samples. The sequences come from CD8+ T cells from cultured PBMCs, collected from culture after CMV antigen stimulation. This rearrangement joins TRBV14 to TRBJ2-3; D is undetermined. The CDR3 DNA reads TGTGCCAGCAGCCCTTTGGGTGGGATTGCGGATACGCAGTATTTT. Amino acid sequence: CASSPLGGIADTQYF.